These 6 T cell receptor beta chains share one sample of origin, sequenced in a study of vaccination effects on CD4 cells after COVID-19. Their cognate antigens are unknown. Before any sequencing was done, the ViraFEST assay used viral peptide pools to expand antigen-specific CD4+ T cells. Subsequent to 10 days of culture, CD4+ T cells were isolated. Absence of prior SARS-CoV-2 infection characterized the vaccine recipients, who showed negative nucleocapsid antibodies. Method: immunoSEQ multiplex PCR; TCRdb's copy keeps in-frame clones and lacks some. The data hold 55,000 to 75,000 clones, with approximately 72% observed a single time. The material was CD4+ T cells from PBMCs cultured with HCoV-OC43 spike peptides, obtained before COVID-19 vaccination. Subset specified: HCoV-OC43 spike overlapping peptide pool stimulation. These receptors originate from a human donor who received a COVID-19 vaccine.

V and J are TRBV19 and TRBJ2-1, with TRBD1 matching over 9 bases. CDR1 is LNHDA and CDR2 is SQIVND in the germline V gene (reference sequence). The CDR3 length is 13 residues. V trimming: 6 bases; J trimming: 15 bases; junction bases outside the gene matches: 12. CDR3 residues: CASRITDRGHRFF. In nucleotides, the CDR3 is TGTGCCAGTAGGATAACGGACAGGGGCCACCGGTTCTTC.

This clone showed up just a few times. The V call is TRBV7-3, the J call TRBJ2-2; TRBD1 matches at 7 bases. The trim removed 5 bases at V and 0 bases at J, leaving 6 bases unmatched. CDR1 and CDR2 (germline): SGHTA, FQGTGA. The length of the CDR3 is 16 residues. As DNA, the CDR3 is TGTGCCAGCAGCCTCCAGACAGGGACGAACACCGGGGAGCTGTTTTTT. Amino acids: CASSLQTGTNTGELFF.

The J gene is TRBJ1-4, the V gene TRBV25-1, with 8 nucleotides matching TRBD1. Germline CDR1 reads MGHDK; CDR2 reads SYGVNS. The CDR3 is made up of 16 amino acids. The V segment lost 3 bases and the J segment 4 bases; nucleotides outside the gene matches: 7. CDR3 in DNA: TGTGCCAGCAGTGACCCGTTACAGGGGGTTAATGAAAAACTGTTTTTT. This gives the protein CASSDPLQGVNEKLFF. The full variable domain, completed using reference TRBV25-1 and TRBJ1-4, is EADIYQTPRYLVIGTGKKITLECSQTMGHDKMYWYQQDPGMELHLIHYSYGVNSTEKGDLSSESTVSRIRTEHFPLTLESARPSHTSQYLCASSDPLQGVNEKLFFGSGTQLSVL.

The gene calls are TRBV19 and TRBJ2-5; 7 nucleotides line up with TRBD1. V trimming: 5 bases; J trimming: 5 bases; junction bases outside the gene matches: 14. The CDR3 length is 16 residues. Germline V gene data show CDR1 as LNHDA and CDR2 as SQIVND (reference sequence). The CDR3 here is CASSPYLEGASETQYF. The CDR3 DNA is TGTGCCAGTAGTCCCTACCTAGAGGGGGCGTCCGAGACCCAGTACTTC.

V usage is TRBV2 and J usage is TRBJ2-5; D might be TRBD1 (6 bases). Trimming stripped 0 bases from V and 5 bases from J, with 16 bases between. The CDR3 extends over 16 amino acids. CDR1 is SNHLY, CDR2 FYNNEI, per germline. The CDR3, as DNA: TGTGCCAGCAGTGAAGCTATACAGGGATGGGGGGAGACCCAGTACTTC. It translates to CASSEAIQGWGETQYF.

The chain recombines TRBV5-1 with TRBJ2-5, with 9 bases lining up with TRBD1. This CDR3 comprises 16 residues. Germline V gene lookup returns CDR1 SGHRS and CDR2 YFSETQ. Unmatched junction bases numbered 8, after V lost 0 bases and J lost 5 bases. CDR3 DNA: TGCGCCAGCAGCTTGGCCCCACAGGGGGCAGGGGAGACCCAGTACTTC. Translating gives CASSLAPQGAGETQYF.